One T cell receptor (beta chain) is described in this entry. Antigen: not known. The sample originates from a study of CD8 T cells in Susac syndrome. Sequencing targeted TCR beta in blood CD8+ and CD4+ T cells. Notes on the study in general: As acknowledged by the study, its TCR sequencing and HLA analysis included a relatively small number of individuals.

With random hexamers, roughly 0.45 to 1 ug RNA was reverse transcribed. Via MiXCR, TCRdb re-called the immunoSEQ multiplex PCR reads, giving one row per CDR3 protein. The data show roughly 220,000 distinct CDR3 sequences, less than 95% seen once. The sample consisted of CD4+ T cells from PBMCs. The TCR was taken from a human donor with Susac syndrome.

The CDR3 is CASSPFGLRREQYF. DNA for the CDR3: TGTGCCAGCAGCCCATTCGGGCTGAGGAGGGAGCAGTACTTC. The V gene is TRBV6-2 or TRBV6-3, the J gene TRBJ2-7; a possible D gene is TRBD2 (5 bases). Per germline, CDR1 MNHEY and CDR2 SVGEGT. CDR3 size: 14 residues. The ends were cut back, 6 bases at V and 7 bases at J, with 19 bases in the middle.